The 5 T cell receptor beta chains below were found in one sample sequenced in a study of cytomegalovirus exposure and HLA in healthy donors. PCR employed 60 Vbeta and 13 Jbeta primers. Profiling relied on immunoSEQ multiplex PCR, and the TCRdb table lists in-frame clones only, not all of them. The sample carries roughly 110,000 clones, roughly 68% recorded once. What was sequenced was PBMCs. Source of these receptors: a woman in her twenties or thirties in good health and CMV-seronegative.

The gene calls are TRBV30 and TRBJ1-2; 7 nucleotides line up with TRBD1. Germline-derived CDR1 and CDR2 are GTSNPN and SVGIG (reference sequence). The CDR3 sequence is 14 residues long. V lost 5 bases to trimming and J lost 4 bases; unmatched junction nucleotides: 10. As DNA, the CDR3 is TGTGCCTGGTCCCCAACAGGGGCCAGCTATGGCTACACCTTC. Amino acids: CAWSPTGASYGYTF. Filled out from reference TRBV30 and TRBJ1-2, the complete variable domain reads SQTIHQWPATLVQPVGSPLSLECTVEGTSNPNLYWYRQAAGRGLQLLFYSVGIGQISSEVPQNLSASRPQDRQFILSSKKLLLSDSGFYLCAWSPTGASYGYTFGSGTRLTVV.

The rearrangement uses TRBV7-2 and TRBJ2-7; TRBD1 might be the D (5 bases). Trimming pared 6 bases from V and 1 base from J, leaving 10 bases between. Germline loops: CDR1 SGHTA, CDR2 FQGNSA. The CDR3 runs to 13 residues. CDR3 sequence (DNA): TGTGCCAGCAGGGACACTAATTCCTACGAGCAGTACTTC. This sequence encodes CASRDTNSYEQYF.

This clone was seen only a few times. The chain combines TRBV28 with TRBJ2-1, with 8 positions matching TRBD2. Germline V CDR1 and CDR2: MDHEN, SYDVKM. This CDR3 is built from 16 residues. V shed 8 bases, J shed 0 bases, and the junction held 9 bases outside the gene matches. Here the CDR3 DNA reads TGTGCCAGCGCCTCAGGCAGCGGGGGCTCCTACAATGAGCAGTTCTTC. Translation gives CASASGSGGSYNEQFF.

This clone showed up just a few times. The chain combines TRBV6-6 with TRBJ1-1; a weak D match, TRBD1 (5 bases). CDR1 is MNHNY and CDR2 is SVGAGI in the germline V gene (reference sequence). V shed 5 bases and J shed 4 bases, with 17 bases lying between them. The CDR3 runs to 15 residues. CDR3 in amino acids: CASSPGQGVVTEAFF. CDR3 bases: TGTGCCAGCAGTCCGGGCCAAGGGGTGGTCACTGAAGCTTTCTTT.

The chain employs TRBV5-1 and TRBJ2-1; no reliable D call. Germline V lookup: CDR1 SGHRS, CDR2 YFSETQ. The CDR3 is 11 amino acids. V lost 2 bases to trimming and J lost 6 bases, with 3 bases between them. CDR3 bases: TGCGCCAGCAGCTTCATCAATGAGCAGTTCTTC. This encodes CASSFINEQFF.